This T cell receptor beta chain stems from a study of OX40 agonist ivuxolimab in advanced cancers. Study summary: The study gave patients intravenous ivuxolimab at 0.01 to 10 mg/kg every 2 weeks. Partial responses, seen in three patients, involved one hepatocellular carcinoma and two cutaneous melanomas.

Between the trimmed V and J ends, which lost 7 bases and 1 base, there was a span of 14 bases. This CDR3 is built from 15 residues. Per the germline V gene, CDR1 is SGHAT and CDR2 is FQNNGV. Assay: immunoSEQ multiplex PCR; the TCRdb copy retains only in-frame clones and omits some. The sample lists 12,000 to 15,000 clones, 75% to 80% occurring once. The genes are TRBV11-2 and TRBJ2-4; D is perhaps TRBD2 (6 bases). Material: CD4+ or CD8+ T cells sorted from blood, obtained in a trial of the OX40 agonist ivuxolimab. The TCR comes from an adult with an advanced solid tumor such as melanoma, head and neck, liver or kidney cancer. The CDR3 region is CASTAGRAAKNIQYF. The CDR3 nucleotides read TGTGCCAGCACCGCGGGGCGGGCTGCCAAAAACATTCAGTACTTC.